These 28 T cell receptor beta chains originate from one sample sequenced in a study of early T cells in non-severe SARS-CoV-2 infection. Each CDR3 protein gets one entry after TCRdb re-called the 5' RACE reads with MiXCR. Of tens of thousands of distinct CDR3 sequences in the sample, approximately 4.6% were seen once. The sample comprised whole blood. These TCRs come from an adult who was a healthcare worker with PCR-confirmed SARS-CoV-2 infection or an uninfected control (not recorded which).

This clonotype was counted ten times or more. The rearrangement uses TRBV7-2 and TRBJ2-5, with D perhaps matching TRBD1 (6 bases). CDR1 and CDR2 (germline): SGHTA, FQGNSA. V was pared by 0 bases and J by 1 base, with 9 bases between. This CDR3 is 15 amino acids long. CDR3 residues: CASSLAGAGQETQYF. Here the CDR3 DNA reads TGTGCCAGCAGCTTAGCGGGGGCGGGCCAAGAGACCCAGTACTTC.

This clonotype was detected many times. V and J are TRBV3-1 and TRBJ1-2; 12 bases match TRBD1. Germline V gives CDR1 LGHDT, CDR2 YNNKEL (reference sequence). Unmatched junction bases numbered 6, after V lost 0 bases and J lost 4 bases. The CDR3 extends over 17 amino acids. The CDR3 DNA follows: TGTGCCAGCAGCCAAGAGGGACAGGGGGCGCGGATCTATGGCTACACCTTC. Its protein product is CASSQEGQGARIYGYTF.

The chain recombines TRBV7-2 with TRBJ1-2; D not resolved. The CDR3 runs to 15 residues. Germline V lookup: CDR1 SGHTA, CDR2 FQGNSA. Trimming took off 3 bases at V and 7 bases at J, with 18 bases between the two ends. CDR3 residues: CASSLPQKPLSGYTF. The CDR3, as DNA: TGTGCCAGCAGCTTGCCGCAGAAGCCCCTTTCTGGCTACACCTTC. Full variable domain (outside the CDR3, taken from reference TRBV7-2 and TRBJ1-2): GAGVSQSPSNKVTEKGKDVELRCDPISGHTALYWYRQSLGQGLEFLIYFQGNSAPDKSGLPSDRFSAERTGGSVSTLTIQRTQQEDSAVYLCASSLPQKPLSGYTFGSGTRLTVV.

This clonotype was found many times. The chain employs TRBV20-1 and TRBJ2-5; the match to TRBD1 covers 8 bases. The J segment lost 5 bases and the V segment lost 3 bases, leaving 5 bases of the junction unmatched. The CDR3 spans 13 residues. The germline V gene encodes CDR1 DFQATT and CDR2 SNEGSKA (reference sequence). The DNA of the CDR3 is TGCAGTGCTAGGACAGGGGAATGGGAGACCCAGTACTTC. Translation gives CSARTGEWETQYF.

This clonotype has at least ten counts. The V call is TRBV7-6, the J call TRBJ2-5, with D possibly being TRBD1 (5 bases). The CDR3 contains 17 residues. Deletions cut 0 bases from V and 5 bases from J, with 19 bases between. In germline, CDR1 is SGHVS, CDR2 FNYEAQ. DNA for the CDR3: TGTGCCAGCAGCTTAGCGTGGACACCCCGCCTTGGGGAGACCCAGTACTTC. It translates to CASSLAWTPRLGETQYF.

The chain links TRBV7-2 to TRBJ2-3; D is perhaps TRBD1 (6 bases). V gave up 5 bases and J gave up 5 bases, with 14 bases separating them. The CDR3 is 14 residues long. Germline CDR1 is SGHTA and CDR2 is FQGNSA. In DNA form, the CDR3 reads TGTGCCAGCAGCAATAGGGTACAGGGAGATACGCAGTATTTT. Translated, it gives CASSNRVQGDTQYF.

In this sample, this clonotype turned up many times. V and J are TRBV12-3 or TRBV12-4 and TRBJ1-6; D is possibly TRBD1 (6 bases). The CDR3 extends over 15 amino acids. V gave up 7 bases and J gave up 9 bases, with 19 bases separating them. The CDR3 DNA reads as TGTGCCAGCAAACCTCGGGGGGCGGGAGGTTCACCCCTCCACTTT. This gives the protein CASKPRGAGGSPLHF.

J is TRBJ2-1 and V is TRBV20-1; 12 nucleotides agree with TRBD2. Germline V gene lookup returns CDR1 DFQATT and CDR2 SNEGSKA (reference sequence). This CDR3 has 14 amino acids. The trim removed 6 bases at V and 3 bases at J, leaving 3 bases unmatched. CDR3 sequence (DNA): TGCAGTGCCAGACTAGCGGGGGTCTACAATGAGCAGTTCTTC. Its protein is CSARLAGVYNEQFF.

The sample holds many counts of this clonotype. The CDR3 protein is CASSEQATSSGANVLTF. Here the CDR3 DNA reads TGTGCCAGCAGCGAACAGGCGACTAGCTCTGGGGCCAACGTCCTGACTTTC. The chain is built from TRBV7-9 and TRBJ2-6; tentatively, D is TRBD2 (6 bases). V gave up 5 bases and J gave up 0 bases, with 14 bases separating them. Germline loops: CDR1 SEHNR, CDR2 FQNEAQ (reference sequence). The CDR3 length is 17 residues.

This clonotype was seen repeatedly, ten times or more. The chain couples TRBV7-3 to TRBJ2-7, with 7 bases fitting TRBD1. J was trimmed by 2 bases and V by 6 bases; bases with no gene match: 1. The CDR3 length is 12 residues. Germline CDR1 and CDR2: SGHTA and FQGTGA. The CDR3: CASRTGTYEQYF. CDR3 coding DNA: TGTGCCAGCAGGACAGGGACCTACGAGCAGTACTTC.

This clonotype was detected ten times or more. The chain recombines TRBV12-3 or TRBV12-4 with TRBJ1-3; D not certain. Trimming pared 4 bases from V and 2 bases from J, leaving 9 bases between. This CDR3 comprises 14 residues. The CDR3 here is CASSSQNTGNTIYF. CDR3 nucleotides: TGTGCCAGCAGTTCCCAAAATACTGGAAACACCATATATTTT.

In the case of this clonotype: One end of the junction does not line up with germline, which may come from a read error. This rearrangement joins TRBV12-3 or TRBV12-4 to TRBJ1-1; D uncertain. This CDR3 has 13 amino acids. CDR3 sequence: CASSLEVNAEAFF. CDR3 sequence (DNA): TGTGCCAGCAGTTTAGAGGTGAACGCTGAAGCTTTCTTT.

The chain is built from TRBV20-1 and TRBJ1-4; no definite D call. The CDR3 consists of 14 residues. V lost 5 bases and J lost 10, with 20 bases in between. The V gene's germline CDR1 is DFQATT and CDR2 SNEGSKA (reference sequence). CDR3 loop: CSAYPTRTRGKLFF. The CDR3 nucleotides read TGCAGTGCTTACCCCACCCGGACTCGGGGAAAACTGTTTTTT.

This clonotype was counted many times. The chain has TRBV27 and TRBJ1-5; D is undetermined. This CDR3 region has 14 residues. V was cut by 0 bases and J by 7 bases, with 10 bases left in between. Germline V gene sequence: CDR1 MNHEY, CDR2 SMNVEV (reference sequence). CDR3 residues: CASSLSGLSQPQHF. CDR3 DNA: TGTGCCAGCAGTTTATCCGGGTTAAGCCAGCCCCAGCATTTT.

The chain employs TRBV2 and TRBJ1-6, with D maybe TRBD1 (5 bases). The V gene's germline CDR1 is SNHLY and CDR2 FYNNEI. CDR3 size: 15 residues. Trimming removed 8 bases from V and 5 bases from J, with 16 bases in between. The CDR3 coding sequence is TGTGCCAGCGGGACCGTGGTAGGCCATAATTCACCCCTCCACTTT. Its translation: CASGTVVGHNSPLHF.

At least ten counts were recorded for this clonotype. The chain carries TRBV4-1 and TRBJ2-1, with no clear D. Germline V gene data show CDR1 as MGHRA and CDR2 as YSYEKL. Trimming pared 2 bases from V and 8 bases from J, leaving 16 bases between. This CDR3 is 15 amino acids long. The CDR3 here is CASSQSPGAPDEQFF. The CDR3 nucleotides are TGCGCCAGCAGCCAATCCCCAGGTGCTCCTGATGAGCAGTTCTTC.

This clonotype has a handful of counts. The chain employs TRBV5-1 and TRBJ2-7; 11 bases line up with TRBD1. The CDR3 spans 15 residues. Germline lookup yields CDR1 SGHRS and CDR2 YFSETQ. V gave up 3 bases and J gave up 2 bases; unmatched junction bases: 4. CDR3 DNA: TGCGCCAGCAGCTGGCTGGGACAGGGGGCCTACGAGCAGTACTTC. Protein product: CASSWLGQGAYEQYF.

This clonotype occurred a few times. The J gene is TRBJ2-2, the V gene TRBV18, with D hard to call. The V and J ends lost 2 bases and 4 bases respectively, with 11 bases between them. The CDR3 runs to 15 residues. CDR1 is KGHSH, CDR2 LQKENI, per germline. DNA for the CDR3: TGTGCCAGCTCACCAAGAGGACCGGCCACCGGGGAGCTGTTTTTT. Amino acid sequence: CASSPRGPATGELFF.

In this sample, this clonotype turned up a few times. The chain is built from TRBV7-7 and TRBJ2-2; TRBD2 matches 9 bases. The CDR3 has 16 residues. V shed 5 bases, J shed 6 bases, and the junction held 10 bases outside the gene matches. Germline V gene sequence: CDR1 SSHAT, CDR2 FNYEAQ (reference sequence). This CDR3 reads CASSPMAGGAAGELFF. CDR3 bases: TGTGCCAGCAGCCCGATGGCGGGGGGGGCGGCCGGGGAGCTGTTTTTT.

This clonotype has ten or more counts. The genes are TRBV7-8 and TRBJ2-7, with a weak D call TRBD2 (5 bases). The CDR3 extends over 16 amino acids. Trimming took off 2 bases at V and 0 bases at J, with 14 bases between the two ends. Germline CDR1 reads SGHVS; CDR2 reads FQNEAQ. This chain's CDR3 is CASSLRRPENSYEQYF. CDR3 in DNA: TGTGCCAGCAGCTTAAGGAGGCCAGAGAACTCCTACGAGCAGTACTTC.

This chain uses TRBV30 with TRBJ2-3; D is possibly TRBD2 (6 bases). The CDR3 is 12 amino acids. Germline CDR1 and CDR2: GTSNPN and SVGIG (reference sequence). The ends were cut back, 3 bases at V and 5 bases at J, with 9 bases in the middle. In nucleotides, the CDR3 is TGTGCCTGGAGCGGGGGAATAGATACGCAGTATTTT. Its protein is CAWSGGIDTQYF.

There are many counts of this clonotype. J is TRBJ2-1 and V is TRBV7-2; 11 bases match TRBD2. This CDR3 contains 14 residues. Germline V lookup: CDR1 SGHTA, CDR2 FQGNSA. After removal of 4 bases from V and 7 bases from J, the junction contained 3 bases not matched to a gene. The CDR3 loop reads CASSWTSGLNEQFF. Here the CDR3 DNA reads TGTGCCAGCAGCTGGACTAGCGGGTTGAATGAGCAGTTCTTC.

This clonotype was seen more than once but under ten times. This chain connects TRBV7-9 to TRBJ1-5; the D is unclear. The germline V gene encodes CDR1 SEHNR and CDR2 FQNEAQ (reference sequence). The ends were cut back, 1 base at V and 9 bases at J, with 7 bases in the middle. This CDR3 comprises 12 residues. This CDR3 is CASSLGGRPQHF. DNA for the CDR3: TGTGCCAGCAGCTTAGGGGGAAGGCCCCAGCATTTT.

By sample share, this clonotype is medium-sized. This rearrangement joins TRBV7-2 to TRBJ2-3, with a tentative D call TRBD1 (5 bases). The CDR3 contains 14 residues. Germline CDR1 SGHTA, CDR2 FQGNSA. V lost 1 base to trimming and J lost 0 bases, with 5 bases between them. CDR3 sequence reads: CASSLGTSTDTQYF. CDR3 bases: TGTGCCAGCAGCTTAGGGACAAGCACAGATACGCAGTATTTT. Combining the CDR3 with reference TRBV7-2 and TRBJ2-3 gives the whole variable domain GAGVSQSPSNKVTEKGKDVELRCDPISGHTALYWYRQSLGQGLEFLIYFQGNSAPDKSGLPSDRFSAERTGGSVSTLTIQRTQQEDSAVYLCASSLGTSTDTQYFGPGTRLTVL.

This clonotype was seen ten or more times. The J gene is TRBJ1-2, the V gene TRBV6-1; D call uncertain. The CDR3 spans 12 residues. V was shortened by 2 bases and J by 2 bases, with 3 bases between the two germline ends. Germline V gene sequence: CDR1 MNHNS, CDR2 SASEGT. The CDR3 bases are TGTGCCAGCAGTGAACTGAACTATGGCTACACCTTC. Amino acid sequence: CASSELNYGYTF.

By sample share, this clonotype is medium-sized. In DNA form, the CDR3 reads TGTGCCAGTAGTATGGCCCCGTCCGTGGCCCAGCATTTT. This gives the protein CASSMAPSVAQHF. The V call is TRBV19, the J call TRBJ1-5; no firm D call. The CDR3 totals 13 residues. V was clipped by 3 bases and J by 11 bases, with 14 bases between them. Germline V gene lookup returns CDR1 LNHDA and CDR2 SQIVND (reference sequence).

This clonotype was recorded at least ten times. J is TRBJ2-1 and V is TRBV9, with 9 bases aligning to TRBD1. From germline, CDR1 is SGDLS and CDR2 YYNGEE. Trimming removed 3 bases from V and 4 bases from J; junction bases left unmatched: 5. The CDR3 is 15 amino acids. The CDR3 loop is CASSESGTGYNEQFF. The CDR3 DNA sequence: TGTGCCAGCAGCGAATCCGGGACAGGGTACAATGAGCAGTTCTTC.

This clonotype was picked up many times. CDR3 region: CASKAGYNEQFF. The CDR3 coding sequence is TGTGCCAGTAAGGCGGGCTACAATGAGCAGTTCTTC. The V gene is TRBV19, the J gene TRBJ2-1; maybe TRBD2 (5 bases). The germline V gene has CDR1 LNHDA and CDR2 SQIVND (reference sequence). V lost 7 bases, J lost 3 bases, and 7 bases lay in between. The length of the CDR3 is 12 residues.